These T cell receptor beta chains were read from a single sample in a study of blood T cell repertoires in COVID-19. The protocol was immunoSEQ multiplex PCR, while the TCRdb copy is restricted to in-frame clones and leaves out a portion. Among under 70,000 clones listed, around nine tenths were seen once. Input material: peripheral blood. The receptors here all came from a man older than 75 with acute or convalescent COVID-19. Both conserved end residues are part of each CDR3. A D gene is named only where the DNA matches it firmly. Clone sizes are given selectively: once, few, many, or a class where the clone is expanded.

TRBV7-9	.	.	TRBJ1-1	TGTGCCAGCAGCTTAGTACAGACGCTGAACACTGAAGCTTTCTTT	CASSLVQTLNTEAFF
TRBV5-1	.	.	TRBJ1-1	TGCGCCAGCAGCCCAAGGCTCGGGGGGAATACTGAAGCTTTCTTT	CASSPRLGGNTEAFF
TRBV6-5	TRBD1	few	TRBJ2-1	TGTGCCAGCAGTCCGGGACAGGGGGTCTACAATGAGCAGTTCTTC	CASSPGQGVYNEQFF
TRBV18	TRBD1	once	TRBJ2-7	TGTGCCAGCTCACCGGCGACAGGGTTAACCTACGAGCAGTACTTC	CASSPATGLTYEQYF
TRBV5-5	TRBD1	.	TRBJ2-2	TGTGCCAGCAGTCCACAGGGGCCGAACACCGGGGAGCTGTTTTTT	CASSPQGPNTGELFF
TRBV3-1/TRBV3-2	TRBD1	few	TRBJ1-1	TGTGCCAGCAGCCAGGGACAGACGCTACCGAACACTGAAGCTTTCTTT	CASSQGQTLPNTEAFF
TRBV5-1	TRBD1	.	TRBJ1-4	TGCGCCAGCAGCTTCGGACAGGGGGCTAATGAAAAACTGTTTTTT	CASSFGQGANEKLFF
TRBV5-1	.	.	TRBJ2-1	TGCGCCAGCAGCTTGGCCCCGAAGGGGAACGGTGAGCAGTTCTTC	CASSLAPKGNGEQFF
TRBV3-1/TRBV3-2	TRBD1	.	TRBJ1-1	TGTGCCAGCAGCGCGGGACAGGGGTACACTGAAGCTTTCTTT	CASSAGQGYTEAFF
TRBV23-1	.	.	TRBJ1-4	TGCGCCAGCAGTCAGTCCAGGGGAGTTAATGAAAAACTGTTTTTT	CASSQSRGVNEKLFF
TRBV5-6	TRBD1	.	TRBJ2-5	TGTGCCAGCAGCGCCCGGACAGGGGGCATTGAGACCCAGTACTTC	CASSARTGGIETQYF
TRBV2	.	.	TRBJ1-3	TGTGCCAGCCAAGGGGCGTCCTCTGGAAACACCATATATTTT	CASQGASSGNTIYF
TRBV30	.	.	TRBJ2-3	TGTGCCTGGAGTGATAAGAGGCCTACGCAGTATTTT	CAWSDKRPTQYF
TRBV18	.	.	TRBJ2-3	TGTGCCAGCTCACCGAGCCAGGGGTCCACAGATACGCAGTATTTT	CASSPSQGSTDTQYF
TRBV3-1/TRBV3-2	.	.	TRBJ1-2	TGTGCCAGCAGCCCTCGGGGGTTCTATGGCTACACCTTC	CASSPRGFYGYTF
TRBV6-6	TRBD1	.	TRBJ1-3	TGTGCCACTGGCCAGGGACAGCTTGTGAACACCATATATTTT	CATGQGQLVNTIYF